These 10 T cell receptor beta chains were sequenced from one sample in a study of shared clonotypes between healthy human individuals. The data were produced by immunoSEQ multiplex PCR, yet TCRdb's version contains in-frame clones alone and is incomplete. The table lists around 1,000,000 clones, 70% to 85% of them singletons. Sequenced sample: memory CD4+ T cells from PBMCs. Subset: CD45RA-negative fraction. The receptors derive from a man between 18 and 35 years old in good health. Some clones in this sample may be carry-over from other donors' samples.

The J gene is TRBJ2-1, the V gene TRBV30; D uncertain. V gave up 4 bases and J gave up 0 bases, with 13 bases separating them. The germline V gene encodes CDR1 GTSNPN and CDR2 SVGIG (reference sequence). This CDR3 is built from 15 residues. The CDR3 here is CAWNRRLSSYNEQFF. The CDR3 nucleotides are TGTGCCTGGAACAGAAGACTTAGCTCCTACAATGAGCAGTTCTTC.

Comment on this clone: The sample has other DNA sequences that encode this CDR3 too. The rearrangement links TRBV2 to TRBJ2-2, with 12 bases that match TRBD2. Losses at the gene ends were 4 bases for V and 5 bases for J; bases not matched to a gene: 2. The CDR3 runs to 15 residues. CDR1 SNHLY and CDR2 FYNNEI come from the germline V gene. The CDR3 loop reads CASSGTSGTTGELFF. The CDR3 bases are TGTGCCAGCAGTGGGACTAGCGGGACGACCGGGGAGCTGTTTTTT.

The genes are TRBV28 and TRBJ2-7; 13 positions agree with TRBD2. Germline V gene lookup returns CDR1 MDHEN and CDR2 SYDVKM. Trimming took 5 bases from V and 4 from J; bases not matched to a gene: 5. The CDR3 length is 15 residues. The CDR3 protein is CASSAWTSGSYEQYF. The CDR3 DNA sequence: TGTGCCAGCAGTGCTTGGACTAGCGGGAGTTACGAGCAGTACTTC.

The V gene is TRBV20-1, the J gene TRBJ2-1, with D uncertain. The CDR3 totals 8 residues. Germline assignment: CDR1 DFQATT and CDR2 SNEGSKA (reference sequence). Written as DNA, the CDR3 is TGCAGCCTACCAGAGCAGTTCTTC. It codes for CSLPEQFF.

The CDR3 here is CATWSSQATQYF. The DNA for the CDR3 is TGTGCCACCTGGAGCAGCCAGGCTACGCAGTATTTT. The chain combines TRBV27 with TRBJ2-3; D is ambiguous. This CDR3 region has 12 residues. Germline lookup yields CDR1 MNHEY and CDR2 SMNVEV (reference sequence). V lost 10 bases, J lost 8 bases, and 16 bases lay in between.

V gene TRBV7-9 combines with J gene TRBJ1-2, with D possibly TRBD1 on 6 matching bases. CDR1 is SEHNR and CDR2 is FQNEAQ in the germline V gene (reference sequence). V was trimmed by 4 bases and J by 4 bases, leaving 13 bases between them. The CDR3 spans 14 residues. CDR3 residues: CASSSLGQTYGYTF. Written as DNA, the CDR3 is TGTGCCAGCAGCTCCCTGGGACAAACCTATGGCTACACCTTC.

Points on this clone: A far larger clone is off by one base, so a read error is likely. The chain employs TRBV4-2 and TRBJ2-1; 12 bases map to TRBD2. Germline V gene data show CDR1 as LGHNA and CDR2 as YNFKEQ. The CDR3 totals 16 residues. The CDR3 reads CASSLSTSGSYSEQFF. In DNA form, the CDR3 reads TGTGCCAGCAGCCTCTCGACTAGCGGGAGCTACAGTGAGCAGTTCTTC.

The J gene is TRBJ1-2, the V gene TRBV11-2, with D perhaps TRBD1 (5 bases). Trimming shortened V by 5 bases and J by 3 bases, and 16 bases separated the two germline ends. This CDR3 has 15 amino acids. Germline loops: CDR1 SGHAT, CDR2 FQNNGV. CDR3 bases: TGTGCCAGCAGCCCCCCTCCTGGGGCCTACTATGGCTACACCTTC. Encoded protein: CASSPPPGAYYGYTF. Full variable domain (missing parts from reference TRBV11-2 and TRBJ1-2): EAGVAQSPRYKIIEKRQSVAFWCNPISGHATLYWYQQILGQGPKLLIQFQNNGVVDDSQLPKDRFSAERLKGVDSTLKIQPAKLEDSAVYLCASSPPPGAYYGYTFGSGTRLTVV.

In the case of this clone: A junction end diverges from the germline sequence, so it may reflect a read error. This sequence joins TRBV20-1 and TRBJ2-7; 7 bases align to TRBD2. In germline, CDR1 is DFQATT, CDR2 SNEGSKA (reference sequence). The CDR3 sequence is 11 residues long. CDR3 coding DNA: TGCAGTGCTAGGGGCAGCGGGATCGGGCGGTTC. This sequence encodes CSARGSGIGRF.

The V call is TRBV7-2, the J call TRBJ2-7; D may be TRBD1 or TRBD2 (5 bases each). The germline V and J ends were trimmed by 1 base and 3 bases, with 13 bases remaining between them. The V gene's germline CDR1 is SGHTA and CDR2 FQGNSA. The CDR3 extends over 15 amino acids. The CDR3 protein is CASSLGRAQGYEQYF. The CDR3 nucleotides are TGTGCCAGCAGCTTAGGGCGGGCCCAGGGCTACGAGCAGTACTTC.